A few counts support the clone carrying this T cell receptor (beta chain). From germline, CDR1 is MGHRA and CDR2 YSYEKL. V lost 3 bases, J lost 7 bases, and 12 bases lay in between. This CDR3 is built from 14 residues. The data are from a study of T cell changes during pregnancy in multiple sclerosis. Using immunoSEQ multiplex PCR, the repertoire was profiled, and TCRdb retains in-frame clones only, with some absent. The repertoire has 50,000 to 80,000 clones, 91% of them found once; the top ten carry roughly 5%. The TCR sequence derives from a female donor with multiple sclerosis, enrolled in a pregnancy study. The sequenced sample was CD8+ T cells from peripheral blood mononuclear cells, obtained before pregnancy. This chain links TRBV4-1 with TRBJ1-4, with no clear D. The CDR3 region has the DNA TGCGCCAGCAGCCACGCTAACAGCGGTGAAAAACTGTTTTTT. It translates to CASSHANSGEKLFF.